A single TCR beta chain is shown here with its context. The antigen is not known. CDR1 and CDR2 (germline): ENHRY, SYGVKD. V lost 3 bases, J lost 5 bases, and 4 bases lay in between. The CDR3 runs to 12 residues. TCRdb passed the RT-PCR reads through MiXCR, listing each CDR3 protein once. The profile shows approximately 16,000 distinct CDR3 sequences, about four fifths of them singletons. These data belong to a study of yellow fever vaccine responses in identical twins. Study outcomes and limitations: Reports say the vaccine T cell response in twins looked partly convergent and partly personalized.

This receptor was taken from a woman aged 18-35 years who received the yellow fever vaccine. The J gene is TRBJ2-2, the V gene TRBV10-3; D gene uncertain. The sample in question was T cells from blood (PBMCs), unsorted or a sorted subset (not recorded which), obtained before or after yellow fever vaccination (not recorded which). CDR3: CAISDGTGELFF. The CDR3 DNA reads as TGTGCCATCAGTGATGGGACCGGGGAGCTGTTTTTT.